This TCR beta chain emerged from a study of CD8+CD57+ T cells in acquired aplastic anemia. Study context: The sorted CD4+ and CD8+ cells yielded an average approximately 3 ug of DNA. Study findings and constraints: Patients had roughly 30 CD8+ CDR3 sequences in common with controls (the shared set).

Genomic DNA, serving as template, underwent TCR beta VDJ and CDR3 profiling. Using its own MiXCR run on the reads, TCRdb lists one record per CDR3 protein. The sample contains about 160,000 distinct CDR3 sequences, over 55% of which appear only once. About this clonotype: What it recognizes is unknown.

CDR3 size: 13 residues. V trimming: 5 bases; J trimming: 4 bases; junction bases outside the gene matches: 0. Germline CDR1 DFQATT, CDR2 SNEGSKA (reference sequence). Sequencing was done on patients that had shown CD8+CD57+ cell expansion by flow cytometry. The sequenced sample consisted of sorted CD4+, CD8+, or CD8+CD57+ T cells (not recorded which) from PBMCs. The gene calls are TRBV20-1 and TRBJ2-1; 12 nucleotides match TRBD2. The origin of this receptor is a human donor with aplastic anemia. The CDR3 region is CSAGTSGYNEQFF. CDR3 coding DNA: TGCAGTGCTGGGACTAGCGGGTACAATGAGCAGTTCTTC.